A selection of T cell receptor beta chains follows, all from one sample in a study of T cell responses to AZD1222 COVID-19 vaccine. Using immunoSEQ multiplex PCR, the repertoire was profiled, and TCRdb retains in-frame clones only, with some absent. The sample yields roughly 110,000 clones, about 90% seen once. The material was peripheral blood, obtained 28 days after the second AZD1222 dose. Receptors originate from an adult who received the AZD1222 COVID-19 vaccine. Both conserved end residues are part of each CDR3. A D gene is named only where the DNA matches it firmly. Part of the rows lack a size; the others show once, few, many or a class for expanded clones.

d_call: TRBD1; v_call: TRBV6-5; j_call: TRBJ1-1; clone_size: -; cdr3_aa: CASSTSRDRAGAFF; cdr3_nt: TGTGCCAGCAGTACGTCCCGGGACAGGGCTGGAGCTTTCTTT
d_call: -; v_call: TRBV19; j_call: TRBJ1-1; clone_size: -; cdr3_aa: CASSMVADYTEAFF; cdr3_nt: TGTGCCAGTAGTATGGTGGCAGACTACACTGAAGCTTTCTTT
d_call: -; v_call: TRBV5-8; j_call: TRBJ2-2; clone_size: -; cdr3_aa: CASFHGAAGELFF; cdr3_nt: TGTGCCAGCTTTCACGGGGCAGCCGGGGAGCTGTTTTTT
d_call: TRBD2; v_call: TRBV18; j_call: TRBJ2-1; clone_size: -; cdr3_aa: CASSPGTSGSHEQFF; cdr3_nt: TGTGCCAGCTCACCGGGGACTAGCGGGAGTCATGAGCAGTTCTTC
d_call: -; v_call: TRBV19; j_call: TRBJ2-2; clone_size: -; cdr3_aa: CASSIRRTANTGELFF; cdr3_nt: TGTGCCAGTAGTATCCGTCGGACAGCGAACACCGGGGAGCTGTTTTTT
d_call: -; v_call: TRBV4-2; j_call: TRBJ1-5; clone_size: -; cdr3_aa: CASSQEVRSNQPQHF; cdr3_nt: TGTGCCAGCAGCCAAGAGGTGAGAAGCAATCAGCCCCAGCATTTT
d_call: -; v_call: TRBV6-1; j_call: TRBJ2-2; clone_size: -; cdr3_aa: CASSEILTITQELFF; cdr3_nt: TGTGCCAGCAGTGAAATCCTGACGATTACCCAGGAGCTGTTTTTT
d_call: -; v_call: TRBV12-3/TRBV12-4; j_call: TRBJ1-2; clone_size: -; cdr3_aa: CASSFGINYGYTF; cdr3_nt: TGTGCCAGCAGTTTTGGGATAAACTATGGCTACACCTTC
d_call: -; v_call: TRBV12-2; j_call: TRBJ2-2; clone_size: -; cdr3_aa: CASRLTRQGYTGELFF; cdr3_nt: TGTGCAAGTCGCTTAACACGACAGGGATACACCGGGGAGCTGTTTTTT
d_call: -; v_call: TRBV29-1; j_call: TRBJ1-5; clone_size: -; cdr3_aa: CSVSGGPLENQPQHF; cdr3_nt: TGCAGCGTCTCCGGGGGACCCCTAGAGAATCAGCCCCAGCATTTT
d_call: -; v_call: TRBV6-1; j_call: TRBJ1-4; clone_size: -; cdr3_aa: CASSEARGAGANEKLFF; cdr3_nt: TGTGCCAGCAGTGAAGCGCGCGGAGCTGGGGCTAATGAAAAACTGTTTTTT
d_call: -; v_call: TRBV30; j_call: TRBJ1-1; clone_size: -; cdr3_aa: CALIGEGDYTEAFF; cdr3_nt: TGTGCCCTCATTGGGGAGGGGGACTACACTGAAGCTTTCTTT
d_call: -; v_call: TRBV6-5; j_call: TRBJ1-2; clone_size: -; cdr3_aa: CASSYSGPGGYTF; cdr3_nt: TGTGCCAGCAGTTACTCGGGACCCGGTGGCTACACCTTC
d_call: TRBD1; v_call: TRBV19; j_call: TRBJ1-1; clone_size: -; cdr3_aa: CASSIDTGVTEAFF; cdr3_nt: TGTGCCAGTAGTATCGACACAGGGGTTACTGAAGCTTTCTTT
d_call: -; v_call: TRBV6-1; j_call: TRBJ2-7; clone_size: -; cdr3_aa: CASSEEPRTYEQYF; cdr3_nt: TGTGCCAGCAGTGAAGAGCCACGGACCTACGAGCAGTACTTC
d_call: -; v_call: TRBV27; j_call: TRBJ1-1; clone_size: -; cdr3_aa: CASSPRVGTEAFF; cdr3_nt: TGTGCCAGCAGTCCTCGAGTAGGAACTGAAGCTTTCTTT
d_call: -; v_call: TRBV28; j_call: TRBJ1-2; clone_size: -; cdr3_aa: CASSSGTANYGYTF; cdr3_nt: TGTGCCAGCAGTTCGGGCACCGCTAACTATGGCTACACCTTC
d_call: -; v_call: TRBV15; j_call: TRBJ1-2; clone_size: few; cdr3_aa: CATSRDLIGGYTF; cdr3_nt: TGTGCCACCAGCAGAGATCTAATAGGTGGCTACACCTTC
d_call: -; v_call: TRBV10-3; j_call: TRBJ2-7; clone_size: -; cdr3_aa: CAMGAVPYEQYF; cdr3_nt: TGTGCCATGGGGGCGGTCCCCTACGAGCAGTACTTC
d_call: -; v_call: TRBV2; j_call: TRBJ2-4; clone_size: few; cdr3_aa: CASSGRAKNIQYF; cdr3_nt: TGTGCCAGCAGCGGGCGGGCCAAAAACATTCAGTACTTC
d_call: -; v_call: TRBV5-1; j_call: TRBJ1-6; clone_size: -; cdr3_aa: CASSLDSPTSPLHF; cdr3_nt: TGCGCCAGCAGCTTGGACAGCCCTACTTCACCCCTCCACTTT
d_call: TRBD1; v_call: TRBV7-9; j_call: TRBJ1-1; clone_size: few; cdr3_aa: CASSLRQGGNTEAFF; cdr3_nt: TGTGCCAGCAGCTTGAGACAGGGTGGGAACACTGAAGCTTTCTTT
d_call: -; v_call: TRBV5-6; j_call: TRBJ1-1; clone_size: -; cdr3_aa: CASSSQPRGNTEAFF; cdr3_nt: TGTGCCAGCAGCTCTCAACCCCGGGGTAACACTGAAGCTTTCTTT
d_call: -; v_call: TRBV24-1; j_call: TRBJ2-3; clone_size: -; cdr3_aa: CATSDNKRRPYTQYF; cdr3_nt: TGTGCCACCAGTGATAATAAGCGGCGCCCATATACGCAGTATTTT